The entry below gives a single T cell receptor beta chain sequence along with its context. Its antigen is not identified. The PCR employed 60 Vbeta primers together with 13 Jbeta primers. Repertoires were generated with immunoSEQ multiplex PCR, while TCRdb's copy carries only in-frame clones and drops some. The table records 55,000 to 65,000 clones, 70% to 80% of them present only once. The CDR3 consists of 14 residues. Germline V gives CDR1 MNHNS, CDR2 SASEGT. V was trimmed by 2 bases and J by 2 bases, leaving 9 bases between them. This entry comes from a study of cytomegalovirus exposure and HLA in healthy donors. General study results and limits: Donors were assumed by presence/absence analyses to have roughly uniform sequencing depth. There were some public TCRs occurring in many donors, but most TCR sequences were rare. Reportedly, TCR beta sequences accurately predicted HLA-A and HLA-B alleles in most subjects. Later, an analysis found that common viral pathogens appeared to be linked with several of the most significant clusters.

This TCR was sampled from a middle-aged woman in good health and CMV-seropositive. The sample comprised PBMCs. V usage is TRBV6-1 and J usage is TRBJ2-5; D is possibly TRBD1 (5 bases). The CDR3 sequence is CASSEPGYQETQYF. In DNA form, the CDR3 reads TGTGCCAGCAGTGAACCAGGGTATCAAGAGACCCAGTACTTC.